This T cell receptor beta chain was retrieved from a study of beta chain features in type 1 diabetes. Findings and limits, study-wide: For patients, the naive, central memory and Treg TCRB repertoires appeared more alike than for healthy donors.

CD45RO/CCR7/CD25/CD127/CD95/CD27 staining was used to isolate CD4+ naive, central memory, regulatory and stem cell-like memory cells by sorting. This CDR3 is built from 16 residues. CDR1 is SEHNR, CDR2 FQNEAQ, per germline (reference sequence). V trimming: 2 bases; J trimming: 3 bases; junction bases outside the gene matches: 5. This clone appeared a few times. Its antigen is as yet unknown. Expressed TCRB transcripts were sequenced because the isolated RNA had all been reverse transcribed beforehand. Sequencing was performed with immunoSEQ multiplex PCR; in TCRdb, only in-frame clones are kept and a portion is missing. The sample has about 270,000 clones; 12% to 15% are singletons.

Sequencing was carried out using naive CD4+ T cells from blood. The clonotype was recovered from a woman aged 40 to 50 in good health. This chain joins TRBV7-9 and TRBJ2-3; 10 nucleotides line up with TRBD2. The DNA for the CDR3 is TGTGCCAGCAGCTTAACCCTAGCGGGGGAAACAGATACGCAGTATTTT. Its translation is CASSLTLAGETDTQYF.